What follows are 20 T cell receptor beta chains derived from one specimen sequenced in a study of blood T cell repertoires in COVID-19. Clones were sequenced by immunoSEQ multiplex PCR, and TCRdb holds only the in-frame ones, with some missing. This sample has 150,000 to 200,000 clones, with roughly four fifths found just once. The sample taken for sequencing was peripheral blood. The receptor source for this set is a woman aged 70-85 years with COVID-19, enrolled during active disease.

The chain couples TRBV4-3 to TRBJ2-1, with 13 positions matching TRBD2. The germline V gene encodes CDR1 LGHNA and CDR2 YSLEER. Trimming cost V 0 bases and J 8 bases; bases outside gene matches: 4. The CDR3 sequence is 16 residues long. The CDR3 region has the DNA TGCGCCAGCAGCCAAGATCGGACTAGCGGGAGCTATGAGCAGTTCTTC. This sequence encodes CASSQDRTSGSYEQFF.

The chain uses TRBV10-2 and TRBJ2-1; perhaps TRBD2 as D (5 bases). Deletions cut 4 bases from V and 10 bases from J, with 20 bases between. The CDR3 has 15 residues. The germline V gene has CDR1 WSHSY and CDR2 SAAADI. CDR3 loop: CASSGPPTGVGEQFF. The CDR3 nucleotides read TGCGCCAGCAGTGGACCACCCACCGGGGTTGGAGAGCAGTTCTTC.

The chain is built from TRBV7-2 and TRBJ2-3; 10 bases line up with TRBD2. The CDR3 extends over 14 amino acids. Per germline, CDR1 SGHTA and CDR2 FQGNSA. Losses at the gene ends were 1 base for V and 8 bases for J; bases not matched to a gene: 3. The CDR3 reads CASSLGLAGVTQYF. The CDR3 DNA is TGTGCCAGCAGCTTAGGGCTAGCGGGAGTTACGCAGTATTTT.

This CDR3 is CASSYPKQTMNTEAFF. As DNA, the CDR3 is TGTGCCAGCAGTTACCCAAAACAGACGATGAACACTGAAGCTTTCTTT. The V gene is TRBV6-2 or TRBV6-3, the J gene TRBJ1-1; D not resolved. In germline, CDR1 is MNHEY, CDR2 SVGEGT. V was shortened by 2 bases and J by 0 bases, with 13 bases between the two germline ends. CDR3 size: 16 residues.

In nucleotides, the CDR3 is TGTGCCAGCTCACCACCGATCCCTCAGGGCCGGGAGACCCAGTACTTC. Its translation: CASSPPIPQGRETQYF. The V gene is TRBV18, the J gene TRBJ2-5, with D possibly TRBD1 on 5 matching bases. The germline V gene has CDR1 KGHSH and CDR2 LQKENI. Between the trimmed V and J ends, which lost 0 bases and 5 bases, there was a span of 16 bases. This CDR3 comprises 16 residues. The full variable domain, its missing parts supplied by reference TRBV18 and TRBJ2-5, is NAGVMQNPRHLVRRRGQEARLRCSPMKGHSHVYWYRQLPEEGLKFMVYLQKENIIDESGMPKERFSAEFPKEGPSILRIQQVVRGDSAAYFCASSPPIPQGRETQYFGPGTRLLVL.

The gene calls are TRBV5-4 and TRBJ2-1; possibly TRBD1 for D (6 bases). V shed 10 bases and J shed 4 bases, with 12 bases lying between them. CDR3 length: 12 residues. The germline V gene has CDR1 SGHNT and CDR2 YYREEE (reference sequence). CDR3 in amino acids: CAYKGQYNEQFF. CDR3 DNA sequence: TGTGCCTATAAAGGACAGTACAATGAGCAGTTCTTC. Variable domain in full (rest from reference TRBV5-4 and TRBJ2-1): ETGVTQSPTHLIKTRGQQVTLRCSSQSGHNTVSWYQQALGQGPQFIFQYYREEENGRGNFPPRFSGLQFPNYSSELNVNALELDDSALYLCAYKGQYNEQFFGPGTRLTVL.

The chain's CDR3 is CATSEGAVETQYF. The CDR3 nucleotides are TGTGCCACTAGCGAGGGGGCGGTGGAGACCCAGTACTTC. The chain recombines TRBV24-1 with TRBJ2-5; 7 bases are a match to TRBD1. The CDR3 has 13 residues. V shed 10 bases, J shed 5 bases, and the junction held 9 bases outside the gene matches. CDR1 is KGHDR and CDR2 is SFDVKD in the germline V gene.

For this clone: A read error may account for a junction end that differs from germline. This rearrangement joins TRBV25-1 to TRBJ2-1; 8 nucleotides agree with TRBD1. The CDR3 contains 16 residues. CDR1 is MGHDK, CDR2 SYGVNS, per germline. CDR3 coding DNA: TGTGCCACCAGTCCGACCAGGGGGCTTTCCTACAATGAGCAGTTCTTC. Translation gives CATSPTRGLSYNEQFF.

V is TRBV19 and J is TRBJ1-1; weak D call: TRBD1 (6 bases). The CDR3 totals 16 residues. Germline values: CDR1 LNHDA, CDR2 SQIVND (reference sequence). The V gene lost 1 base and the J gene lost 4 bases, with 16 bases spanning the gap. The CDR3 loop reads CASSIVQGSYGTEAFF. CDR3 in DNA: TGTGCCAGTAGTATAGTCCAGGGGAGCTACGGCACTGAAGCTTTCTTT. Combining the CDR3 with reference TRBV19 and TRBJ1-1 gives the whole variable domain DGGITQSPKYLFRKEGQNVTLSCEQNLNHDAMYWYRQDPGQGLRLIYYSQIVNDFQKGDIAEGYSVSREKKESFPLTVTSAQKNPTAFYLCASSIVQGSYGTEAFFGQGTRLTVV.

This clone was seen ten or more times. J is TRBJ2-2 and V is TRBV4-2; possible D gene TRBD2, 5 bases. Trimming shortened V by 0 bases and J by 6 bases, and 11 bases separated the two germline ends. Germline assignment: CDR1 LGHNA and CDR2 YNFKEQ. The CDR3 is 15 residues long. The CDR3 region has the DNA TGTGCCAGCAGCCAAGATCCTAGCCGCTCCGGGGAGCTGTTTTTT. This codes for CASSQDPSRSGELFF.

The chain joins TRBV3-1 (or the pseudogene TRBV3-2) to TRBJ2-1, with D uncertain. The CDR3 is 12 amino acids. The V end was cut by 1 base, the J end by 8 bases, with 6 bases between. The germline V gene encodes CDR1 LGHDT and CDR2 YNNKEL (reference sequence). The CDR3 DNA sequence: TGTGCCAGCAGCCAAGTAAAGCATGAGCAGTTCTTC. Amino acids: CASSQVKHEQFF.

This chain links TRBV19 with TRBJ2-6; D ambiguous. CDR1 is LNHDA, CDR2 SQIVND, per germline (reference sequence). The CDR3 has 15 amino acids. Trimming shortened V by 1 base and J by 0 bases, and 4 bases separated the two germline ends. The CDR3 region is CASSIGSSGANVLTF. The CDR3 DNA follows: TGTGCCAGTAGTATAGGGAGCTCTGGGGCCAACGTCCTGACTTTC.

The chain joins TRBV18 to TRBJ1-1; perhaps TRBD1 as D (6 bases). The V gene's germline CDR1 is KGHSH and CDR2 LQKENI. CDR3 length: 14 residues. Trimming left V 2 bases short and J 4 bases short, with 11 bases between. Here the CDR3 DNA reads TGTGCCAGCTCACCAGGACAGTCCTCCACTGAAGCTTTCTTT. It yields the protein CASSPGQSSTEAFF.

This clone came up once. The V gene is TRBV30, the J gene TRBJ2-1; 11 bases match TRBD2. Germline CDR1 GTSNPN, CDR2 SVGIG (reference sequence). Trimming cost V 3 bases and J 7 bases; bases outside gene matches: 8. The CDR3 is 15 residues long. The CDR3 spells CAWSPTSGNRNEQFF. CDR3 DNA: TGTGCCTGGAGCCCGACTAGCGGGAATAGGAATGAGCAGTTCTTC.

The chain links TRBV11-3 to TRBJ1-2; D perhaps matches TRBD1 (5 bases). The CDR3 is made up of 14 amino acids. CDR1 SGHNT and CDR2 YENEEA come from the germline V gene. The ends were cut back, 4 bases at V and 7 bases at J, with 16 bases in the middle. CDR3 region: CASSSPTDRGGYTF. In DNA form, the CDR3 reads TGTGCCAGCAGCTCCCCGACGGATAGGGGTGGCTACACCTTC.

This clone was recorded only once. V usage is TRBV12-5 and J usage is TRBJ2-2; 8 bases line up with TRBD2. The J segment lost 2 bases and the V segment lost 7 bases, leaving 6 bases of the junction unmatched. Germline-derived CDR1 and CDR2 are LGHNT and FRNRAP. The CDR3 sequence is 15 residues long. CDR3 nucleotide sequence: TGTGCTAGTGCAAGCGGGAGAGGAAACACCGGGGAGCTGTTTTTT. Protein: CASASGRGNTGELFF.

The gene calls are TRBV19 and TRBJ1-2, with D tentatively TRBD1 (6 bases). V lost 10 bases, J lost 6 bases, and 18 bases lay in between. Germline lookup yields CDR1 LNHDA and CDR2 SQIVND (reference sequence). The CDR3 is 13 amino acids. This CDR3 reads CAIQKTGKDGYTF. CDR3 DNA: TGTGCCATTCAGAAAACAGGGAAAGATGGCTACACCTTC.

This chain links TRBV9 with TRBJ2-5, with 7 nucleotides matching TRBD1. Germline lookup yields CDR1 SGDLS and CDR2 YYNGEE. This CDR3 comprises 14 residues. J was trimmed by 2 bases and V by 10 bases; bases with no gene match: 11. The CDR3 is CASNPRGFQETQYF. The CDR3 DNA reads TGTGCCTCTAACCCCAGGGGGTTTCAAGAGACCCAGTACTTC.

This clone was seen a single time. The chain couples TRBV5-1 to TRBJ1-1, with 12 bases lining up with TRBD1. This CDR3 has 15 residues. Germline V lookup: CDR1 SGHRS, CDR2 YFSETQ. Losses at the gene ends were 6 bases for V and 4 bases for J; bases not matched to a gene: 7. The CDR3 DNA is TGCGCCAGCACCGGGACAGGGGGCGCAAGCACTGAAGCTTTCTTT. It codes for CASTGTGGASTEAFF.

The chain has TRBV7-8 and TRBJ1-2; D may be TRBD1 (5 bases). The CDR3 is 14 residues long. Per germline, CDR1 SGHVS and CDR2 FQNEAQ. V shed 5 bases and J shed 5 bases, with 15 bases lying between them. CDR3 coding DNA: TGTGCCAGCAGCCGTCGGGGGGGATGGTATGGCTACACCTTC. Protein product: CASSRRGGWYGYTF.